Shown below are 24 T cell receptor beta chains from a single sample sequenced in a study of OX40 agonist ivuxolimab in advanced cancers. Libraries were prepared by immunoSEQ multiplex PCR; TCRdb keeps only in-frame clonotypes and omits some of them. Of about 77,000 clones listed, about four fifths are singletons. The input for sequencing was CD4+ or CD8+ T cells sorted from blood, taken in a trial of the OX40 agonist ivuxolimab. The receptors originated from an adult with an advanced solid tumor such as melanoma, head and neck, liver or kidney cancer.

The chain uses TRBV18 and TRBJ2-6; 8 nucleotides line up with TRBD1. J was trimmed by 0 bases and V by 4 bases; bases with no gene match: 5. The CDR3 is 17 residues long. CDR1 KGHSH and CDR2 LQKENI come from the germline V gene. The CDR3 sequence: CASSLGQGRSGANVLTF. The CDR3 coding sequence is TGTGCCAGCTCACTAGGACAGGGACGCTCTGGGGCCAACGTCCTGACTTTC.

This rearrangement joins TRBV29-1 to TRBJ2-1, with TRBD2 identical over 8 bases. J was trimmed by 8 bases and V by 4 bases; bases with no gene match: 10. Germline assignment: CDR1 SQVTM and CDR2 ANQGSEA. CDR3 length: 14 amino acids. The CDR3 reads CSVVGAGVAHEQFF. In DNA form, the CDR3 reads TGCAGCGTTGTTGGAGCGGGAGTCGCACATGAGCAGTTCTTC.

The CDR3 is CASSPEQGRETQYF. The CDR3 DNA is TGTGCCAGCAGCCCCGAACAGGGGCGAGAGACCCAGTACTTC. The chain combines TRBV7-2 with TRBJ2-5; the match to TRBD1 covers 7 bases. Germline trimming cut 5 bases from V and 4 bases from J; bases unmatched to any gene: 7. CDR3 size: 14 residues. CDR1 SGHTA and CDR2 FQGNSA come from the germline V gene.

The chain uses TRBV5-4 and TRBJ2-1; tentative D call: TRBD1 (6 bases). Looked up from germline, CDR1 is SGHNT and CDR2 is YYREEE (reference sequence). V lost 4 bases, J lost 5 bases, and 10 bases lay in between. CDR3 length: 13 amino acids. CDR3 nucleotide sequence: TGTGCCAGCAGCCAAGGACAGCACAATGAGCAGTTCTTC. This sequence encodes CASSQGQHNEQFF.

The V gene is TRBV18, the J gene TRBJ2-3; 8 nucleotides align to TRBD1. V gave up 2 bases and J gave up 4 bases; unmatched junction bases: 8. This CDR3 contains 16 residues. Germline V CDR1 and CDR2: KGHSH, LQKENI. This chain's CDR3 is CASSPAGGKPSDTQYF. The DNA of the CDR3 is TGTGCCAGCTCACCAGCAGGGGGCAAACCCTCAGATACGCAGTATTTT.

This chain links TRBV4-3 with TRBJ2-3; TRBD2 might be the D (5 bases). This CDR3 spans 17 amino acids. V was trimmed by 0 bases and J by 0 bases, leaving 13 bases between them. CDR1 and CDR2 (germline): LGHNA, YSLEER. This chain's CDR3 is CASSQDLTRASTDTQYF. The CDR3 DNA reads TGCGCCAGCAGCCAAGATCTCACTAGAGCTAGCACAGATACGCAGTATTTT.

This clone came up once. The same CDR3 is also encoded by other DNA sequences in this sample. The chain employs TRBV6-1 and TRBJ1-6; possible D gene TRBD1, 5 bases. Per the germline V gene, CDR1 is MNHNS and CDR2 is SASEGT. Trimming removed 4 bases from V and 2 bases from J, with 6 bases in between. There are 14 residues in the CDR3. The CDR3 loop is CASSAGPYNSPLHF. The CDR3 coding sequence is TGTGCCAGCAGTGCAGGGCCCTATAATTCACCCCTCCACTTT.

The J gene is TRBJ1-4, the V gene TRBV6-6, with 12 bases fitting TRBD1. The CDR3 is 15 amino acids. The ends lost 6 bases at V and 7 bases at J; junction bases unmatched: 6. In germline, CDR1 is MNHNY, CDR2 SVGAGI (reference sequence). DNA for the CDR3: TGTGCCAGCAGAGGGGGACAGGGGGCAAGTGAAAAACTGTTTTTT. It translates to CASRGGQGASEKLFF.

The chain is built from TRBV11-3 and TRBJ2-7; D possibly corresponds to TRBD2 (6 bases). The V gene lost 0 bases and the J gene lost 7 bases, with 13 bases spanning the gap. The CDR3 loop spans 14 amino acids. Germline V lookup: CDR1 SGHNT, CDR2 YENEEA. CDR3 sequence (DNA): TGTGCCAGCAGCTTAGATGGGGGGACGAAGGAGCAGTACTTC. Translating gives CASSLDGGTKEQYF.

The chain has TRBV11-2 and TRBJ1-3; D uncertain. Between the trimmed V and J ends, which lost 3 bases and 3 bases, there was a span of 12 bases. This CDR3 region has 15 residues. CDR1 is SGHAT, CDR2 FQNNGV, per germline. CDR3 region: CASSFRRLIGNTIYF. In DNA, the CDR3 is TGTGCCAGCAGCTTTCGGAGACTGATTGGAAACACCATATATTTT.

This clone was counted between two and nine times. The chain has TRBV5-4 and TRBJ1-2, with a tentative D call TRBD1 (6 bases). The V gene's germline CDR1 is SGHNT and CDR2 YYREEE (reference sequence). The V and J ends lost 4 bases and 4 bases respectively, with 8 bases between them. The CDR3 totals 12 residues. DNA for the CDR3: TGTGCCAGCAGCCGGGACACCTATGGCTACACCTTC. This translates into CASSRDTYGYTF.

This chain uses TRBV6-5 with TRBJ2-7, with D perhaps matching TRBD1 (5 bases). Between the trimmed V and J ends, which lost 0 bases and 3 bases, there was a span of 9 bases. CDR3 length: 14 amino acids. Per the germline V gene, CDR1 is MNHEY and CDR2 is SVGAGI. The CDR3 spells CASSYSGQGYEQYF. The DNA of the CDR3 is TGTGCCAGCAGTTACTCCGGGCAGGGCTACGAGCAGTACTTC.

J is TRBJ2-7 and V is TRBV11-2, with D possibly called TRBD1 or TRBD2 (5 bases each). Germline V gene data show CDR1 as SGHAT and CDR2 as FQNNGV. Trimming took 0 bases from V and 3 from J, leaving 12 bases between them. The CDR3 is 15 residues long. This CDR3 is CASSLEGVGGYEQYF. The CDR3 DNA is TGTGCCAGCAGCTTAGAGGGGGTTGGGGGCTACGAGCAGTACTTC.

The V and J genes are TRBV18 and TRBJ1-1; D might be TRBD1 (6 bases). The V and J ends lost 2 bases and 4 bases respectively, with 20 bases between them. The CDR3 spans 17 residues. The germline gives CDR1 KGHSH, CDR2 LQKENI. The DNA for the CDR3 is TGTGCCAGCTCACCAGAAGTTGGGGGGGCGTTCGGCACTGAAGCTTTCTTT. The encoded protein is CASSPEVGGAFGTEAFF.

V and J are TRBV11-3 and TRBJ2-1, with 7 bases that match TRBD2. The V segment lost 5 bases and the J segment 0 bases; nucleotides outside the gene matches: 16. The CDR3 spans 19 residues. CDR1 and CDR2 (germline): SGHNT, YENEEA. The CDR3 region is CASSPPGGSGDSSYNEQFF. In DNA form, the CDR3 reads TGTGCCAGCAGCCCTCCGGGGGGAAGCGGCGATAGCTCCTACAATGAGCAGTTCTTC.

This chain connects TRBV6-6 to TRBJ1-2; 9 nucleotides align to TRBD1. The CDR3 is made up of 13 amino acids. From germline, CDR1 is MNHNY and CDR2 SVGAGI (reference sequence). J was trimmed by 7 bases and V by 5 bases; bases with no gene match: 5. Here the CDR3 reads CASSGTGSGGYTF. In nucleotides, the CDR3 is TGTGCCAGCAGTGGGACAGGGAGTGGTGGCTACACCTTC.

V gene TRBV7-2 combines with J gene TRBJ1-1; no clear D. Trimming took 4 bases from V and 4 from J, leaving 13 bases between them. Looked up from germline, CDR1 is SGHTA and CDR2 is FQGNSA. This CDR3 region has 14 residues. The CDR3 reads CASSSTSGSTEAFF. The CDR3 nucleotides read TGTGCCAGCAGCTCAACGTCCGGGAGCACTGAAGCTTTCTTT.

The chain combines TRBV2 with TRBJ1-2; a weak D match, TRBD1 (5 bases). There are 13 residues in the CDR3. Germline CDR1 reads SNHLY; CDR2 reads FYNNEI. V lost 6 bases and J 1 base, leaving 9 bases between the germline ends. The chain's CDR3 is CASSRTINYGYTF. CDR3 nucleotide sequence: TGTGCCAGCAGCCGGACAATTAACTATGGCTACACCTTC.

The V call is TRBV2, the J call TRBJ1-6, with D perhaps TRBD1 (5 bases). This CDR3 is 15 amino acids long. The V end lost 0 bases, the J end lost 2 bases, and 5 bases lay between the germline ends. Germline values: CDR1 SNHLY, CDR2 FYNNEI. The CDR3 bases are TGTGCCAGCAGTGAAGCAGGGGCCTATAATTCACCCCTCCACTTT. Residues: CASSEAGAYNSPLHF.

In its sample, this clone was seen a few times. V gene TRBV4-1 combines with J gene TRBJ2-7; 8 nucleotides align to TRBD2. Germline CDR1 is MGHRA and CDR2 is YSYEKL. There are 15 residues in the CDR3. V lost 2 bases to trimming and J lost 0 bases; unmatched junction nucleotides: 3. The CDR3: CASSQSGTSSYEQYF. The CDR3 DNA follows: TGCGCCAGCAGCCAATCCGGGACTAGCTCCTACGAGCAGTACTTC.

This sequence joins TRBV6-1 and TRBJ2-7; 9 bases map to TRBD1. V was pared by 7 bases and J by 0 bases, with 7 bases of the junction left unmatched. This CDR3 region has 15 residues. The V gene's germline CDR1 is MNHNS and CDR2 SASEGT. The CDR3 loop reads CASILGTGHSYEQYF. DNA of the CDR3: TGTGCCAGCATCCTGGGGACAGGGCACTCCTACGAGCAGTACTTC.

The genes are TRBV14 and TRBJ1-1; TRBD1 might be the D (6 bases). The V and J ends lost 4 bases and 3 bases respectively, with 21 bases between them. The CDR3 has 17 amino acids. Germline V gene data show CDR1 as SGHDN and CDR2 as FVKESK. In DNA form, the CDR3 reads TGTGCCAGCAGCCCCCTCGGAGGGGGGGTTCCGTACACTGAAGCTTTCTTT. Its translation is CASSPLGGGVPYTEAFF.

The CDR3 here is CASSYGTDRNTEAFF. CDR3 nucleotide sequence: TGTGCCAGCAGTTACGGGACGGACAGGAACACTGAAGCTTTCTTT. The chain is built from TRBV6-5 and TRBJ1-1, with a weak D call TRBD1 (6 bases). CDR3 length equals 15 residues. The germline V gene encodes CDR1 MNHEY and CDR2 SVGAGI. Trimming removed 2 bases from V and 1 base from J, with 11 bases in between.

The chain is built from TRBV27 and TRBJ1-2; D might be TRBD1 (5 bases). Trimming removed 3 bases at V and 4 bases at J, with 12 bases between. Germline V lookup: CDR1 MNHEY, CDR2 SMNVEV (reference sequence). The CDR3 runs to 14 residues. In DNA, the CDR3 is TGTGCCAGCAGTTTCCGACAGCCGGGCTATGGCTACACCTTC. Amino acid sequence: CASSFRQPGYGYTF.